This T cell receptor (beta chain) was sequenced in a study of beta chain features in type 1 diabetes. Study-wide points: Patients with Type 1 diabetes showed moderately but significantly shorter TCRB CDR3s in all four CD4+ subsets. For cells with high TCR expression, cDNA sequencing could yield over-representation.

Trimming cost V 2 bases and J 1 base; bases outside gene matches: 5. The CDR3 has 17 amino acids. The germline CDR1 and CDR2 sequences are MGHRA and YSYEKL. This clone was seen more than once but under ten times. Antigen unknown. Expressed TCRB transcripts were sequenced because the isolated RNA had all been reverse transcribed beforehand. Sequencing was performed with immunoSEQ multiplex PCR; in TCRdb, only in-frame clones are kept and a portion is missing. The sample lists roughly 150,000 clones; around 9.7% were seen once. Source material: central memory CD4+ T cells from blood. The receptor comes from a woman in her twenties or thirties with type 1 diabetes. This sequence joins TRBV4-1 and TRBJ2-1, with 10 bases identical to TRBD2. The CDR3 spells CASSQSPSGSSYNEQFF. The CDR3 DNA reads TGCGCCAGCAGCCAAAGTCCTAGCGGGAGTTCCTACAATGAGCAGTTCTTC.